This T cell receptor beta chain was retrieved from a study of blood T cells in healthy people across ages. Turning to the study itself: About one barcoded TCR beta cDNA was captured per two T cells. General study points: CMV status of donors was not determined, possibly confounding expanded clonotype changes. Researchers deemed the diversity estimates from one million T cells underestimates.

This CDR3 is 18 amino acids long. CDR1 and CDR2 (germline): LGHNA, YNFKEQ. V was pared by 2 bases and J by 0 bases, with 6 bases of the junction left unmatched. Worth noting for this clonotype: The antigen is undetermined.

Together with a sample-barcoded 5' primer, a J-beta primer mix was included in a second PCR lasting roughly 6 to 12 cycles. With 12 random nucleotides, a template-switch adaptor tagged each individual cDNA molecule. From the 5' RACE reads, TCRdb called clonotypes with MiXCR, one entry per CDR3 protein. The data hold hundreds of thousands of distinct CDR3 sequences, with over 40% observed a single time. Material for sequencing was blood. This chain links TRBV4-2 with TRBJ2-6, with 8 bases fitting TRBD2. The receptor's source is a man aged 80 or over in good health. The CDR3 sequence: CASSQLSGGSSGANVLTF. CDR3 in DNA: TGTGCCAGCAGCCAACTGAGCGGGGGTAGCTCTGGGGCCAACGTCCTGACTTTC.